This TCR beta chain was sequenced in a study of patients and donors after allogeneic stem cell transplantation. The CDR3 runs 16 residues. The junction had 5 bases not matched to a gene; V was cut back by 2 bases and J by 2 bases. Germline CDR1 is LNHDA and CDR2 is SQIVND (reference sequence). From the RT-PCR reads, TCRdb called clonotypes with MiXCR, one entry per CDR3 protein. The data hold around 240,000 distinct CDR3 sequences, with 11% to 15% observed a single time. The TCR comes from a human donor who was either an allogeneic HSCT recipient or a stem cell or donor lymphocyte infusion donor (not recorded which). It is not recorded whose cells these are; they may come from a transplant donor. The chain uses TRBV19 and TRBJ2-7, with 11 bases that match TRBD2. The sample comprised blood, either unsorted or a sorted T cell fraction (not recorded which). The DNA for the CDR3 is TGTGCCAGTAGTATATCGGGACTAGCGGTCACCTACGAGCAGTACTTC. Protein: CASSISGLAVTYEQYF.